This TCR beta chain was profiled in a study of response to subunit inactivated influenza vaccine. Study findings and constraints: A suggestion made by the authors is that each seasonal influenza vaccination recruits few new T cells.

This clonotype was seen a handful of times. Its matching antigen is unknown. CDR3 length: 16 residues. Per germline, CDR1 LGHNA and CDR2 YNFKEQ. V shed 0 bases and J shed 2 bases, with 14 bases lying between them. MiXCR was run by TCRdb on the RT-PCR reads, yielding one entry per CDR3 protein. Of around 760,000 distinct CDR3 sequences listed, approximately 14% are singletons. The clonotype was recovered from a man between 45 and 60 years old who received an inactivated influenza vaccine. The sequencing used PBMCs from blood, collected around 15 days before vaccination. The V call is TRBV4-2, the J call TRBJ2-7, with D unresolved. The CDR3 is CASSQDWPEVTYEQYF. The CDR3 nucleotides read TGTGCCAGCAGCCAAGATTGGCCCGAAGTCACCTACGAGCAGTACTTC.